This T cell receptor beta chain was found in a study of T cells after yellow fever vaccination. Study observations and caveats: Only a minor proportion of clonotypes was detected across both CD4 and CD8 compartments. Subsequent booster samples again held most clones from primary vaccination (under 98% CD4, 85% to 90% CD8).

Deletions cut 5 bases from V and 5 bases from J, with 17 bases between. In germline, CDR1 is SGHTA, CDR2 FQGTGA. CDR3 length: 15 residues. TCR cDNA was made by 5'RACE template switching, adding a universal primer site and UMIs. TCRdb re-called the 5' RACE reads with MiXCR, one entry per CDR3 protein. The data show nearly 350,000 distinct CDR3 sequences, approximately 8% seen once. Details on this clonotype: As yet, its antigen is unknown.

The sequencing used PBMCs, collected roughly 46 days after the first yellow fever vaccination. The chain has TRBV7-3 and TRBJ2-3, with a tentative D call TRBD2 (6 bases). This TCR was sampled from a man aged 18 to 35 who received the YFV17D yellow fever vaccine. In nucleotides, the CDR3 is TGTGCCAGCAGCGCCCCGGGGACTTCCCAAGATACGCAGTATTTT. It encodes CASSAPGTSQDTQYF.